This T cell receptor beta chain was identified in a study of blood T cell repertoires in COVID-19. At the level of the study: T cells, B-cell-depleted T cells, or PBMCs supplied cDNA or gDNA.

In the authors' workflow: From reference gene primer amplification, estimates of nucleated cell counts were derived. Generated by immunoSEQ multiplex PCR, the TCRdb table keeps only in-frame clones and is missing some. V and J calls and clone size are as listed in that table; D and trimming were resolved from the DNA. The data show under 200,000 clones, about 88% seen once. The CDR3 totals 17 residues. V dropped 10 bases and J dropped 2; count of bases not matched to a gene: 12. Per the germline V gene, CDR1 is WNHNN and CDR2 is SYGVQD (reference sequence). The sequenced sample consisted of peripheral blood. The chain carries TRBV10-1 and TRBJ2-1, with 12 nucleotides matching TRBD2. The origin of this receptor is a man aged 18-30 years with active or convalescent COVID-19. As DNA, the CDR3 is TGCGCCAACATAGGCCTAGCGGGAGGGTCCCCCTACAATGAGCAGTTCTTC. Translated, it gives CANIGLAGGSPYNEQFF.